Sequencing of this T cell receptor (beta chain) was carried out in a study of regulatory T cells in long-lasting Graves disease. For TCR beta, libraries came from iRepertoire HTBI primers and Arm-PCR of CDR3 regions. Authors' analysis steps: Samples jointly harbored 60 or so TRBV and fewer than 15 TRBJ segments. TCRdb itself ran the multiplex PCR reads through MiXCR, one entry per CDR3 protein. TCRdb's processing, not the study's, gives the V and J calls here. The sample consists of 550,000 to 700,000 distinct CDR3 sequences, about 16% of them appearing once. Germline V gene sequence: CDR1 GTSNPN, CDR2 SVGIG (reference sequence). The CDR3 extends over 14 amino acids. Trimming cost V 4 bases and J 0 bases, with 13 bases left between them. Specified time point: newly diagnosed GD, antithyroid drugs for less than 3 months. With RNA extracted from PBMCs as input, the TCR library was made. This clonotype was counted at least ten times.

These data also featured in a second study, about T cells in Graves' hyperthyroidism and ophthalmopathy. That paper adds: Stable Graves' hyperthyroidism meant no ophthalmopathy progression within 18 months. An initial round of RT-PCR targeting the TCR CDR3 relied on the HTBI primer set.

The TCR sequence derives from a man between 18 and 35 years old with Graves disease. The chain combines TRBV30 with TRBJ2-7; D not resolved. The material was peripheral blood mononuclear cells (PBMCs), obtained at new diagnosis, from a patient treated with antithyroid drugs. CDR3 nucleotide sequence: TGTGCCTGGAAGGCAAGGGAAAGCTCCTACGAGCAGTACTTC. Residues: CAWKARESSYEQYF.